These T cell receptor beta chains were read from a single sample in a study of blood T cell repertoires in COVID-19. Repertoires were generated with immunoSEQ multiplex PCR, while TCRdb's copy carries only in-frame clones and drops some. Of about 210,000 clones listed, roughly 86% are singletons. Sequenced: peripheral blood. The receptors originated from a man aged 60-69 years with acute or convalescent COVID-19. CDR3s include the opening cysteine and the closing phenylalanine or tryptophan. The order of the fields is CDR3 DNA, CDR3 protein, clone size, D gene, J gene, V gene. D genes are given only for firm matches. Not all rows give a size; the values are once, few, many and, for expanded clones, a class.

CDR3 DNA: TGTGCCAGCAGCAGAACACAGGGGGCCGGCTACGAGCAGTACTTC
CDR3 protein: CASSRTQGAGYEQYF
clone size: .
D gene: TRBD1
J gene: TRBJ2-7
V gene: TRBV5-8

CDR3 DNA: TGTGCCAGCAAGTGGACAGGAGAAAACACCGGGGAGCTGTTTTTT
CDR3 protein: CASKWTGENTGELFF
clone size: .
D gene: TRBD1
J gene: TRBJ2-2
V gene: TRBV6-5

CDR3 DNA: TGTGCCAGCGCCACCCTGGGGGGTCCACCCCTCCACTTT
CDR3 protein: CASATLGGPPLHF
clone size: .
D gene: .
J gene: TRBJ1-6
V gene: TRBV28

CDR3 DNA: TGCGCCAGCAGTGTTGGGACAGGAGGCGCCCAAGAGACCCAGTACTTC
CDR3 protein: CASSVGTGGAQETQYF
clone size: .
D gene: TRBD1
J gene: TRBJ2-5
V gene: TRBV10-1

CDR3 DNA: TGTGCCAGCAAGGGGCAGGGCTATGGCTACACCTTC
CDR3 protein: CASKGQGYGYTF
clone size: few
D gene: .
J gene: TRBJ1-2
V gene: TRBV2

CDR3 DNA: TGTGCCAGCAGTTACGAGTCGGGCAGGGCTTACGAGCAGTACTTC
CDR3 protein: CASSYESGRAYEQYF
clone size: .
D gene: .
J gene: TRBJ2-7
V gene: TRBV6-6

CDR3 DNA: TGTGCCAGCAGCCAAGTCCAGGCCGGGGAGCTGTTTTTT
CDR3 protein: CASSQVQAGELFF
clone size: .
D gene: .
J gene: TRBJ2-2
V gene: TRBV3-1/TRBV3-2

CDR3 DNA: TGCAGTGCTGCTCCCAGACTAGTCTTC
CDR3 protein: CSAAPRLVF
clone size: .
D gene: .
J gene: TRBJ2-1
V gene: TRBV20-1

CDR3 DNA: TGTGCCAGCAGTTACGGGACAGGGGGCCGCTACGAGCAGTACTTC
CDR3 protein: CASSYGTGGRYEQYF
clone size: .
D gene: TRBD1
J gene: TRBJ2-7
V gene: TRBV6-5

CDR3 DNA: TGTGCCAGCACAAAGACTAGCGGGGGGGCCAATGAGCAGTTCTTC
CDR3 protein: CASTKTSGGANEQFF
clone size: .
D gene: TRBD2
J gene: TRBJ2-1
V gene: TRBV3-1/TRBV3-2

CDR3 DNA: TGTGCCAGCACCTATTCCGGGGGGGGCTCCTACGAGCAGTACTTC
CDR3 protein: CASTYSGGGSYEQYF
clone size: .
D gene: TRBD2
J gene: TRBJ2-7
V gene: TRBV28

CDR3 DNA: TGTGCCAGCAGTTTCAGCGATAATTCACCCCTCCACTTT
CDR3 protein: CASSFSDNSPLHF
clone size: few
D gene: .
J gene: TRBJ1-6
V gene: TRBV12-3/TRBV12-4

CDR3 DNA: TGTGCCAGCAGTTTAGGGGGCGGGGGAGGAGATGAGCAGTTCTTC
CDR3 protein: CASSLGGGGGDEQFF
clone size: once
D gene: .
J gene: TRBJ2-1
V gene: TRBV7-7

CDR3 DNA: TGTGCCAGCAGCCTAAGCGGGGGAGGGCGCAATCAGCCCCAGCATTTT
CDR3 protein: CASSLSGGGRNQPQHF
clone size: once
D gene: .
J gene: TRBJ1-5
V gene: TRBV7-9

CDR3 DNA: TGTGCCAGCAGCCATATAGGGGGGGCGACAGGCTACACCTTC
CDR3 protein: CASSHIGGATGYTF
clone size: .
D gene: .
J gene: TRBJ1-2
V gene: TRBV6-5

CDR3 DNA: TGTGCCAGCAGCCCTACAGGGGATGAAAATCAGCCCCAGCATTTT
CDR3 protein: CASSPTGDENQPQHF
clone size: .
D gene: TRBD1
J gene: TRBJ1-5
V gene: TRBV2

CDR3 DNA: TGTGCCAGCAGCCCAGCCCGACAGGGAGTAAGAGAGACCCAGTACTTC
CDR3 protein: CASSPARQGVRETQYF
clone size: .
D gene: TRBD1
J gene: TRBJ2-5
V gene: TRBV7-9

CDR3 DNA: TGTGCCAGCAGTTCAAATGGATGGGAACGGGAGAGCAATCAGCCCCAGCATTTT
CDR3 protein: CASSSNGWERESNQPQHF
clone size: .
D gene: .
J gene: TRBJ1-5
V gene: TRBV27

CDR3 DNA: TGTGCCAGCTTCCTTGGAAACACCATATATTTT
CDR3 protein: CASFLGNTIYF
clone size: .
D gene: .
J gene: TRBJ1-3
V gene: TRBV6-5

CDR3 DNA: TGTGCCAGCAGCCAAGTCAGGGGCGAAAAACTGTTTTTT
CDR3 protein: CASSQVRGEKLFF
clone size: .
D gene: .
J gene: TRBJ1-4
V gene: TRBV14

CDR3 DNA: TGCGCCAGCAGCGCCACGGGACTGGGGGGGATGGAGCAGTACTTC
CDR3 protein: CASSATGLGGMEQYF
clone size: .
D gene: TRBD2
J gene: TRBJ2-7
V gene: TRBV5-1

CDR3 DNA: TGTGCCAGCAGGAAATTAGCTAGACCAGATACGCAGTATTTT
CDR3 protein: CASRKLARPDTQYF
clone size: .
D gene: .
J gene: TRBJ2-3
V gene: TRBV2

CDR3 DNA: TGTGCCAGCAGCGCCTGGGACAGGACGGAGACCCAGTACTTC
CDR3 protein: CASSAWDRTETQYF
clone size: once
D gene: TRBD1
J gene: TRBJ2-5
V gene: TRBV9

CDR3 DNA: TGTGCCAGCAGCCTTCCGGGATTACTTCTCACCGGGGAGCTGTTTTTT
CDR3 protein: CASSLPGLLLTGELFF
clone size: .
D gene: .
J gene: TRBJ2-2
V gene: TRBV4-2

CDR3 DNA: TGTGCCAGCAGTTGGGGGACAGGGGATAGCAATCAGCCCCAGCATTTT
CDR3 protein: CASSWGTGDSNQPQHF
clone size: .
D gene: TRBD1
J gene: TRBJ1-5
V gene: TRBV6-6

CDR3 DNA: TGTGCCAGCACCAGGGGGCTTGACTATGGCTACACCTTC
CDR3 protein: CASTRGLDYGYTF
clone size: .
D gene: TRBD1
J gene: TRBJ1-2
V gene: TRBV28

CDR3 DNA: TGTGCCAGCAGTCCCTACTCCCAGGGGGCCGGCTATGGCTACACCTTC
CDR3 protein: CASSPYSQGAGYGYTF
clone size: .
D gene: TRBD1
J gene: TRBJ1-2
V gene: TRBV28

CDR3 DNA: TGTGCCAGCCGGCGAGGCAGGGAGGGTGGCTACACCTTC
CDR3 protein: CASRRGREGGYTF
clone size: .
D gene: .
J gene: TRBJ1-2
V gene: TRBV28

CDR3 DNA: TGTGCCTGGACCCCCACAGAAAACTATGGCTACACCTTC
CDR3 protein: CAWTPTENYGYTF
clone size: few
D gene: .
J gene: TRBJ1-2
V gene: TRBV30

CDR3 DNA: TGTGCCAGCAGCTTAGGGACAGGAACTAACTATGGCTACACCTTC
CDR3 protein: CASSLGTGTNYGYTF
clone size: .
D gene: TRBD1
J gene: TRBJ1-2
V gene: TRBV7-6

CDR3 DNA: TGTGCCAGTAGTATCCCGGGTCCCCAGCATTTT
CDR3 protein: CASSIPGPQHF
clone size: .
D gene: .
J gene: TRBJ1-5
V gene: TRBV19

CDR3 DNA: TGCGCCAGCAGCCGCGCAACCATACCGACAGGGGGGTTAGGGACCCAGTACTTC
CDR3 protein: CASSRATIPTGGLGTQYF
clone size: .
D gene: TRBD1
J gene: TRBJ2-5
V gene: TRBV4-1

CDR3 DNA: TGTGCCAGCAGTTTACGGGACAGGGGGCGCGTCGGTGGCTACACCTTC
CDR3 protein: CASSLRDRGRVGGYTF
clone size: once
D gene: TRBD1
J gene: TRBJ1-2
V gene: TRBV3-1/TRBV3-2

CDR3 DNA: TGTGCCAGCAGCGAAGGTGTCGGGACAGGGTCTGACGAGCAGTACTTC
CDR3 protein: CASSEGVGTGSDEQYF
clone size: few
D gene: TRBD1
J gene: TRBJ2-7
V gene: TRBV6-1

CDR3 DNA: TGTGCCAGCAGTGAAGCGGGGACAGGGAAGGGCTACACCTTC
CDR3 protein: CASSEAGTGKGYTF
clone size: .
D gene: TRBD1
J gene: TRBJ1-2
V gene: TRBV6-1

CDR3 DNA: TGTGCCAGCAGCTCGGGGGGGACTCCCGACTCCTACAATGAGCAGTTCTTC
CDR3 protein: CASSSGGTPDSYNEQFF
clone size: once
D gene: TRBD2
J gene: TRBJ2-1
V gene: TRBV5-6

CDR3 DNA: TGTGCCAGCAGGGACAGGGGGCGAACAGATACGCAGTATTTT
CDR3 protein: CASRDRGRTDTQYF
clone size: .
D gene: TRBD1
J gene: TRBJ2-3
V gene: TRBV2

CDR3 DNA: TGTGCCAGCAGCTCCGAAACGGGACAGGGCTACGAGCAGTACTTC
CDR3 protein: CASSSETGQGYEQYF
clone size: .
D gene: TRBD1
J gene: TRBJ2-7
V gene: TRBV11-1

CDR3 DNA: TGTGCCTGGAGCGGACAGGGAACGAAGACCCAGTACTTC
CDR3 protein: CAWSGQGTKTQYF
clone size: .
D gene: TRBD1
J gene: TRBJ2-5
V gene: TRBV30

CDR3 DNA: TGTGCCAGCAGTCAGGGGCGGGCGACCGAGCAGTACTTC
CDR3 protein: CASSQGRATEQYF
clone size: .
D gene: .
J gene: TRBJ2-7
V gene: TRBV6-5

CDR3 DNA: TGTGCCAGCAGTTGGGGCAGGGGCGAAGCTAACTATGGCTACACCTTC
CDR3 protein: CASSWGRGEANYGYTF
clone size: .
D gene: .
J gene: TRBJ1-2
V gene: TRBV6-5

CDR3 DNA: TGTGCCAGCAGCTCGACAGGCAGCACAGATACGCAGTATTTT
CDR3 protein: CASSSTGSTDTQYF
clone size: .
D gene: .
J gene: TRBJ2-3
V gene: TRBV5-5

CDR3 DNA: TGCGCCAGCAGCTCCGGGGGGGGATACGAGCAGTACTTC
CDR3 protein: CASSSGGGYEQYF
clone size: .
D gene: TRBD2
J gene: TRBJ2-7
V gene: TRBV5-1

CDR3 DNA: TGCGCCAGCAGCTTGAACGAAAGGGGTGGGAATTCACCCCTCCACTTT
CDR3 protein: CASSLNERGGNSPLHF
clone size: .
D gene: .
J gene: TRBJ1-6
V gene: TRBV5-1

CDR3 DNA: TGTGCCAGCAGGCCAACAGGAACAGATACGCAGTATTTT
CDR3 protein: CASRPTGTDTQYF
clone size: once
D gene: .
J gene: TRBJ2-3
V gene: TRBV2

CDR3 DNA: TGTGCCACCAGCAGAGATCGGCCCCAGGGGGGCAATCAGCCCCAGCATTTT
CDR3 protein: CATSRDRPQGGNQPQHF
clone size: many
D gene: TRBD1
J gene: TRBJ1-5
V gene: TRBV15

CDR3 DNA: TGTGCCAGCAGCTTAAACAGGGAGAGCACAGATACGCAGTATTTT
CDR3 protein: CASSLNRESTDTQYF
clone size: .
D gene: .
J gene: TRBJ2-3
V gene: TRBV13

CDR3 DNA: TGTGCCAGCAGTTGGAGGGGGGGACAAGAGACCCAGTACTTC
CDR3 protein: CASSWRGGQETQYF
clone size: .
D gene: .
J gene: TRBJ2-5
V gene: TRBV2

CDR3 DNA: TGTGCCAGCAGTTTAGGGACAGGGCGAAGTAATGAAAAACTGTTTTTT
CDR3 protein: CASSLGTGRSNEKLFF
clone size: .
D gene: TRBD1
J gene: TRBJ1-4
V gene: TRBV28